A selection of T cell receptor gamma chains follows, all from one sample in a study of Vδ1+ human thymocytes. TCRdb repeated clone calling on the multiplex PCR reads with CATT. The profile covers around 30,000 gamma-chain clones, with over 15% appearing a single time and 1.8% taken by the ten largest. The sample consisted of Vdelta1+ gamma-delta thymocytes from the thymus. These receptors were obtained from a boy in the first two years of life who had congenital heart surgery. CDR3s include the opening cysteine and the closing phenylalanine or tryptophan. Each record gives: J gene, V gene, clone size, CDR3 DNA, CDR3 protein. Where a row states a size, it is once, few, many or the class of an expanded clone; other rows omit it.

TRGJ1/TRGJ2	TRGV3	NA	TGTGCCACCTGGGTCACCCATAAGAAACTCTTT	CATWVTHKKLF
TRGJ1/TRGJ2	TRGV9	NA	TGTGCCTTGTTTGTTATGGGTAAGAAACTCTTT	CALFVMGKKLF
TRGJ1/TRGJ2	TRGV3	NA	TGTGCCACCTGGGACAGTCGAAGTCCTTATAAGAAACTCTTT	CATWDSRSPYKKLF
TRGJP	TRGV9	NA	TGTGCCTTGTGGGAGGTGTGGGGAGAGTTGGGCAAAAAAATCAAGGTATTT	CALWEVWGELGKKIKVF
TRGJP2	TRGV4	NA	TGTGCCACCTGGAGTAGTGATTGGATCAGGACGTTT	CATWSSDWIRTF
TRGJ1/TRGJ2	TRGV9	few	TGTGCCTTGTGGGAGGCCACCCGGTATTATAAGAAACTCTTT	CALWEATRYYKKLF
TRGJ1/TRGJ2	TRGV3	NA	TGTGCCACCTGGGACAGCCTGATTTATTATAAGAAACTCTTT	CATWDSLIYYKKLF
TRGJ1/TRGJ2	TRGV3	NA	TGTGCCACCTGGGACAGTAACCCAAAACTCTTT	CATWDSNPKLF
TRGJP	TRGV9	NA	TGTGCCTCTTACGTGGGACTCAGAGAGTTGGGCAAAAAAATCAAGGTATTT	CASYVGLRELGKKIKVF
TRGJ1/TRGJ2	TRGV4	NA	TGTGCCACCTGGGATGGAGGACAGAAACTCTTT	CATWDGGQKLF
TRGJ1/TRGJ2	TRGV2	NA	TGTGCCACCTGGGACGGGCCCCGGGGGTATAAGAAACTCTTT	CATWDGPRGYKKLF
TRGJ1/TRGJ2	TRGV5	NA	TGTGCCACCTGGTTCAGTTATAAGAAACTCTTT	CATWFSYKKLF
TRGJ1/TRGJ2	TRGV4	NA	TGTGCCACCTGGGATGGGCCAACGAATTATTATAAGAAACTCTTT	CATWDGPTNYYKKLF
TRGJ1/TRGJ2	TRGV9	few	TGTGCCTTGTGGGATCTCGAGGGTTATAAGAAACTCTTT	CALWDLEGYKKLF
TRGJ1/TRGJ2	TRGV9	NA	TGTGCCTTGTGGCCCCTTTATTATAAGAAACTCTTT	CALWPLYYKKLF
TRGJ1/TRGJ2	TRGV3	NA	TGTGCCACCTGGGAACGCGGGGGGAAACTCTTT	CATWERGGKLF
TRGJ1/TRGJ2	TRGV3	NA	TGTGCCACCTGGGACAGCGTTCGGTATAAGAAACTCTTT	CATWDSVRYKKLF
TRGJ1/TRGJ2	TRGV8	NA	TGTGCCACCTGGGATAGAATTTATTATAAGAAACTCTTT	CATWDRIYYKKLF
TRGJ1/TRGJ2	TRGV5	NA	TGTGCCACCTGGTTCCCGGAGGATTATAAGAAACTCTTT	CATWFPEDYKKLF
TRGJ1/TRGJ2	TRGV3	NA	TGTGCCACCTGGGACAGGTATGGGTATAAGAAACTCTTT	CATWDRYGYKKLF
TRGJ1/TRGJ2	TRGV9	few	TGTGCCTTGTGGGGGTTTCATTATAAGAAACTCTTT	CALWGFHYKKLF
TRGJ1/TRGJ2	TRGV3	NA	TGTGCCGCCTGGGACAGACACGTACACCCGAATTATTATAAGAAACTCTTT	CAAWDRHVHPNYYKKLF
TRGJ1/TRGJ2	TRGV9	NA	TGTGCCTTGTGGGAGGTGCACTGGTATAAGAAACTCTTT	CALWEVHWYKKLF
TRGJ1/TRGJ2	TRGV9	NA	TGTGCCTTGTGGGTGACCGAGCCTTATTATAAGAAACTCTTT	CALWVTEPYYKKLF
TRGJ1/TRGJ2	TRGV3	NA	TGTGCCACCTGGGACCACCACCAACCTTATTATAAGAAACTCTTT	CATWDHHQPYYKKLF
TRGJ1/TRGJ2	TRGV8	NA	TGTGCCACCTGGGATAGTCGGAATTATTATAAGAAACTCTTT	CATWDSRNYYKKLF
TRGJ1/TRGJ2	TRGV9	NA	TGTGCCTTGTGGGAGGCCAAACCTTATTATAAGAAACTCTTT	CALWEAKPYYKKLF
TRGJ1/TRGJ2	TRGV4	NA	TGTGCCACCTGGGACACGTTTTATTATAAGAAACTCTTT	CATWDTFYYKKLF
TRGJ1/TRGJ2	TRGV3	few	TGTGCCACCCGGGACAGCAATTATTATAAGAAACTCTTT	CATRDSNYYKKLF
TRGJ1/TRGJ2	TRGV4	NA	TGTGCCACCTGGGATGGGCCAAAGTATAAGAAACTCTTT	CATWDGPKYKKLF
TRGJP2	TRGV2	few	TGTGCCACCTGGGACGGGCAGGATTGGATCAAGACGTTT	CATWDGQDWIKTF
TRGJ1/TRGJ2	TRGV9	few	TGTGCCTTGTGGGAGTCCACTAAGAAACTCTTT	CALWESTKKLF
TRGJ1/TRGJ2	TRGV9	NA	TGTGCCTTGTGGGAGTTAAAGCACGAGGATTATTATAAGAAACTCTTT	CALWELKHEDYYKKLF
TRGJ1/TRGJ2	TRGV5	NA	TGTGCCACCTGTACGGGTTATTATAAGAAACTCTTT	CATCTGYYKKLF
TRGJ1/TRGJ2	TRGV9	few	TGTGCCTTGTGGGAGTCCGAGAATTATTATAAGAAACTCTTT	CALWESENYYKKLF
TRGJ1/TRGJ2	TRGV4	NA	TGTGCCACCTGGGATGGGGGTGCGAATTATAAGAAACTCTTT	CATWDGGANYKKLF
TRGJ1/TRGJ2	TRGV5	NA	TGTGCCACCTGCCTGTGGTATAAGAAACTCTTT	CATCLWYKKLF
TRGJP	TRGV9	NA	TGTGCCTTGTGGGAGGTGGAGTCGGAGTTGGGCAAAAAAATCAAGGTATTT	CALWEVESELGKKIKVF
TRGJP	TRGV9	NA	TGTGCCTTGTGGGAGTTGCCAGAGTTGGGCAAAAAAATCAAGGTATTT	CALWELPELGKKIKVF
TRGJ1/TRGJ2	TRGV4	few	TGTGCCACCTGGGATGTTAGGAAGTATTATAAGAAACTCTTT	CATWDVRKYYKKLF
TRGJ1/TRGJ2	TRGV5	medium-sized	TGTGCCACCTGGGACAGGCCCCCGAATTATTATAAGAAACTCTTT	CATWDRPPNYYKKLF
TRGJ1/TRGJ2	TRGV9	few	TGTGCCTTGTGGGCCGATCACCCGAATTATTATAAGAAACTCTTT	CALWADHPNYYKKLF
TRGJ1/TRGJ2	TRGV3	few	TGTGCCACCTGGGACAGGTCCTCCTATTATTATAAGAAACTCTTT	CATWDRSSYYYKKLF
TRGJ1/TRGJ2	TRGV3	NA	TGTGCCACCTGGGACAATTTTTTTCGGCAGAAACTCTTT	CATWDNFFRQKLF
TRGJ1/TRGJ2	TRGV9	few	TGTGCCTTGTGGGAGGTGCAAAAATATAAGAAACTCTTT	CALWEVQKYKKLF
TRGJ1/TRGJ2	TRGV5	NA	TGTGCCACCTGGGACAGGCTGTGGGGGTATTATAAGAAACTCTTT	CATWDRLWGYYKKLF
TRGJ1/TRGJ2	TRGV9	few	TGTGCCTTGTGGGATAGTATTTATAAGAAACTCTTT	CALWDSIYKKLF
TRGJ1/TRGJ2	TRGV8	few	TGTGCCACCTGGATCCGGAATTCTACTGCCTGGAATTATTATAAGAAACTCTTT	CATWIRNSTAWNYYKKLF
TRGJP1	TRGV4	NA	TGTGCCACCTGGGAAATTACCACTGGTTGGTTCAAGATATTT	CATWEITTGWFKIF
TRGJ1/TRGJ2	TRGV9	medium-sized	TGTGCCTTGTGGGAGGTGCCGGATTATAAGAAACTCTTT	CALWEVPDYKKLF